This TCR beta chain was documented in a study of T cells in Graves' hyperthyroidism and ophthalmopathy. Study-wide results and limits: Separating ophthalmopathy from stable hyperthyroidism was achieved by a 13 V-J model. The model identified upcoming ophthalmopathy a median approximately six months ahead of onset.

The TCR beta CDR3 regions underwent amplification using RNA transcripts as the source. HTBI primers drove first-round RT-PCR of the TCR CDR3. TCRdb processed the multiplex PCR reads anew with MiXCR; each CDR3 protein has one entry. The sample shows 540,000 or so distinct CDR3 sequences, roughly 14% of them seen only once. Per germline, CDR1 LGHDT and CDR2 YNNKEL (reference sequence). This CDR3 spans 15 amino acids. Trimming took 1 base from V and 5 from J, leaving 15 bases between them. This clonotype was found many times. Its antigen is unidentified. Researchers defined stable Graves' hyperthyroidism as no ophthalmopathy progression within 18 months. The patients, who ranged from 18 to 65 in age, presented with newly diagnosed hyperthyroidism lasting under 2 months.

Sequencing used blood. This sequence was found in a woman in her 30s with Graves' hyperthyroidism. The chain combines TRBV3-1 with TRBJ2-7; TRBD2 might be the D (6 bases). The CDR3 is CASSQVMEGSHEQYF. The DNA for the CDR3 is TGTGCCAGCAGCCAAGTTATGGAGGGGTCCCACGAGCAGTACTTC.